The 17 T cell receptor beta chains listed next were all sequenced from one sample in a study of cytomegalovirus exposure and HLA in healthy donors. Primers included in the PCR were 60 Vbeta and 13 Jbeta primers. Libraries were prepared by immunoSEQ multiplex PCR; TCRdb keeps only in-frame clonotypes and omits some of them. The table shows under 150,000 clones, with about 82% occurring only once. Material for sequencing was PBMCs. Receptors originate from a male donor in good health and CMV-seronegative.

The chain links TRBV6-1 to TRBJ2-5; 11 bases are a match to TRBD2. The CDR3 spans 18 residues. Germline trimming cut 3 bases from V and 1 base from J; bases unmatched to any gene: 10. Per the germline V gene, CDR1 is MNHNS and CDR2 is SASEGT. The CDR3 DNA follows: TGTGCCAGCAGTGATGGGGGTCTAGCGGGGGGCCTCCAAGAGACCCAGTACTTC. Its translation is CASSDGGLAGGLQETQYF.

The V gene is TRBV7-9, the J gene TRBJ1-1; TRBD1 is a possible D gene (6 bases). CDR1 is SEHNR and CDR2 is FQNEAQ in the germline V gene (reference sequence). The CDR3 covers 15 residues. The germline V and J ends were trimmed by 2 bases and 4 bases, with 14 bases remaining between them. The CDR3 nucleotides read TGTGCCAGCAGCTTATTTCCAGGGGCAGGCACTGAAGCTTTCTTT. This translates into CASSLFPGAGTEAFF.

The chain is built from TRBV27 and TRBJ2-7, with 8 bases aligning to TRBD1. This CDR3 has 14 amino acids. V lost 2 bases, J lost 3 bases, and 3 bases stayed unmatched. The germline V gene has CDR1 MNHEY and CDR2 SMNVEV (reference sequence). The CDR3 sequence: CASSLRTGLYEQYF. The CDR3 DNA is TGTGCCAGCAGTTTAAGGACAGGGCTCTACGAGCAGTACTTC.

This clone was seen only a few times. This rearrangement joins TRBV6-5 to TRBJ1-6; D might be TRBD1 (6 bases). Germline V lookup: CDR1 MNHEY, CDR2 SVGAGI. The CDR3 contains 14 residues. Between the trimmed V and J ends, which lost 5 bases and 10 bases, there was a span of 15 bases. The CDR3 reads CASSTTGNNSPLHF. As DNA, the CDR3 is TGTGCCAGCAGTACAACAGGGAACAACTCACCCCTCCACTTT.

The rearrangement joins TRBV2 to TRBJ1-1; D gene uncertain. Germline CDR1 SNHLY, CDR2 FYNNEI. The V gene lost 10 bases and the J gene lost 1 base, with 4 bases spanning the gap. The length of the CDR3 is 10 residues. CDR3: CANTNTEAFF. DNA for the CDR3: TGTGCCAACACGAACACTGAAGCTTTCTTT. Full variable domain (outside the CDR3, taken from reference TRBV2 and TRBJ1-1): EPEVTQTPSHQVTQMGQEVILRCVPISNHLYFYWYRQILGQKVEFLVSFYNNEISEKSEIFDDQFSVERPDGSNFTLKIRSTKLEDSAMYFCANTNTEAFFGQGTRLTVV.

The CDR3 DNA reads as TGTGCCAGTAGACCGGGGACTAGCGGGCTCTACGAGCAGTACTTC. Protein product: CASRPGTSGLYEQYF. The chain recombines TRBV19 with TRBJ2-7; 12 nucleotides match TRBD2. Germline V CDR1 and CDR2: LNHDA, SQIVND (reference sequence). The ends lost 6 bases at V and 3 bases at J; junction bases unmatched: 6. The CDR3 runs 15 residues.

The chain couples TRBV28 to TRBJ1-5; tentative D call: TRBD1 (6 bases). Germline V gene data show CDR1 as MDHEN and CDR2 as SYDVKM. CDR3 size: 15 residues. V lost 2 bases, J lost 11 bases, and 19 bases lay in between. The CDR3 nucleotides are TGTGCCAGCAGTTTAGCCGGGACAACCAAAGGGGCCCAGCATTTT. It translates to CASSLAGTTKGAQHF.

The J gene is TRBJ2-7, the V gene TRBV7-8; 8 bases map to TRBD1. CDR1 is SGHVS and CDR2 is FQNEAQ in the germline V gene. The CDR3 consists of 15 residues. Trimming took 6 bases from V and 3 from J; bases not matched to a gene: 10. CDR3 in DNA: TGTGCCAGCAGACTAAAACAGGGGGAGGACTACGAGCAGTACTTC. Encoded protein: CASRLKQGEDYEQYF.

The chain uses TRBV18 and TRBJ1-5, with 7 bases fitting TRBD1. V lost 6 bases to trimming and J lost 3 bases; unmatched junction nucleotides: 11. This CDR3 region has 16 residues. Germline V gene sequence: CDR1 KGHSH, CDR2 LQKENI. DNA for the CDR3: TGTGCCAGCTCCGGACAGGAGACAAGAAACAATCAGCCCCAGCATTTT. Translation: CASSGQETRNNQPQHF.

V gene TRBV2 combines with J gene TRBJ2-7; 7 bases map to TRBD2. Trimming took 6 bases from V and 0 from J; bases not matched to a gene: 5. CDR3 size: 14 residues. Germline V gene sequence: CDR1 SNHLY, CDR2 FYNNEI. DNA of the CDR3: TGTGCCAGCAGGGGAGGGAGTTACTCCTACGAGCAGTACTTC. Its translation: CASRGGSYSYEQYF.

The chain links TRBV19 to TRBJ1-2, with TRBD1 identical over 9 bases. From germline, CDR1 is LNHDA and CDR2 SQIVND (reference sequence). This CDR3 is built from 14 residues. The junction had 6 bases not matched to a gene; V was cut back by 7 bases and J by 3 bases. The CDR3: CASTLDRGDYGYTF. The CDR3 DNA reads as TGTGCCAGTACCTTGGACAGGGGTGACTATGGCTACACCTTC.

This clone came up once. The chain has TRBV9 and TRBJ2-7, with TRBD2 matching over 7 bases. There are 17 residues in the CDR3. Trimming at V came to 4 bases and at J to 0 bases, leaving 13 bases not matched to a gene. Germline V CDR1 and CDR2: SGDLS, YYNGEE. The CDR3 loop reads CASSRSGIAGSSYEQYF. The CDR3 bases are TGTGCCAGCAGCCGTAGCGGAATAGCGGGTAGCTCCTACGAGCAGTACTTC.

This chain uses TRBV28 with TRBJ2-5; 8 nucleotides agree with TRBD1. After removal of 1 base from V and 11 bases from J, the junction contained 3 bases not matched to a gene. The germline V gene has CDR1 MDHEN and CDR2 SYDVKM. This CDR3 is built from 12 residues. CDR3 residues: CASSLLQGEQYF. The CDR3 DNA sequence: TGTGCCAGCAGTTTATTACAGGGGGAGCAGTACTTC.

The genes are TRBV28 and TRBJ2-1; 7 nucleotides align to TRBD1. After removal of 10 bases from V and 3 bases from J, the junction contained 12 bases not matched to a gene. The CDR3 consists of 15 residues. The germline V gene has CDR1 MDHEN and CDR2 SYDVKM. CDR3 sequence (DNA): TGTGCCATCTCCACCAGGCAGGGGGACTACAATGAGCAGTTCTTC. As protein: CAISTRQGDYNEQFF.

This clone was observed a single time. This chain uses TRBV5-8 with TRBJ1-3; 7 bases align to TRBD1. J was trimmed by 4 bases and V by 7 bases; bases with no gene match: 8. The CDR3 is 14 residues long. The V gene's germline CDR1 is SGHTS and CDR2 YDEGEE. The CDR3 here is CASLRGLYGNTIYF. The CDR3 DNA is TGTGCCAGCCTTAGGGGGCTTTACGGAAACACCATATATTTT.

The CDR3 sequence: CASSFYLGEDFAFYEQYF. The CDR3 bases are TGTGCCAGCAGTTTTTATCTAGGTGAGGACTTCGCCTTCTACGAGCAGTACTTC. The rearrangement uses TRBV28 and TRBJ2-7, with D perhaps TRBD2 (5 bases). V was pared by 3 bases and J by 3 bases, with 24 bases between. The CDR3 is made up of 18 amino acids. Germline assignment: CDR1 MDHEN and CDR2 SYDVKM.

This chain joins TRBV15 and TRBJ1-3, with D hard to call. V was cut by 0 bases and J by 0 bases, with 12 bases left in between. This CDR3 spans 17 amino acids. Germline V lookup: CDR1 LNHNV, CDR2 YYDKDF (reference sequence). In nucleotides, the CDR3 is TGTGCCACCAGCAGAGAAACCCAACAGAACTCTGGAAACACCATATATTTT. It codes for CATSRETQQNSGNTIYF.